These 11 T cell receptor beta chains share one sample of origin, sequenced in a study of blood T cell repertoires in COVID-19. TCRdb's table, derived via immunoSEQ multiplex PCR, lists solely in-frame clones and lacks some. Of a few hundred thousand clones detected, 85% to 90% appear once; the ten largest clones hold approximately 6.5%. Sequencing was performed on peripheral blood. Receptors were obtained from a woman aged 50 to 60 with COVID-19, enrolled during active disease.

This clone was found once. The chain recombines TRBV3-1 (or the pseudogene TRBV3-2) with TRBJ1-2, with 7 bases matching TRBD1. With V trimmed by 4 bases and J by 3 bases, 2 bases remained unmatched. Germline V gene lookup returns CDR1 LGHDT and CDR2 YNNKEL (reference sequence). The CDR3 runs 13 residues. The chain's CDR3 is CASSLGTDYGYTF. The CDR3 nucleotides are TGTGCCAGCAGCCTAGGGACAGACTATGGCTACACCTTC.

CDR3 nucleotides: TGCGCCAGCAGCTCGCGGACAGGGACGGGACCGATCTATGGCTACACCTTC. Its translation: CASSSRTGTGPIYGYTF. The V and J genes are TRBV5-1 and TRBJ1-2, with 8 bases fitting TRBD1. After removal of 3 bases from V and 4 bases from J, the junction contained 14 bases not matched to a gene. This CDR3 is 17 amino acids long. Germline CDR1 reads SGHRS; CDR2 reads YFSETQ. Complete variable domain (other parts from reference TRBV5-1 and TRBJ1-2): KAGVTQTPRYLIKTRGQQVTLSCSPISGHRSVSWYQQTPGQGLQFLFEYFSETQRNKGNFPGRFSGRQFSNSRSEMNVSTLELGDSALYLCASSSRTGTGPIYGYTFGSGTRLTVV.

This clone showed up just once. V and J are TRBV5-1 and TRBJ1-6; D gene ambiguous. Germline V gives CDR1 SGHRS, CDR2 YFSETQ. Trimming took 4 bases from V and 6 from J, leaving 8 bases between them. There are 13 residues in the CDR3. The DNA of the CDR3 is TGCGCCAGCAGCGTTAACAGTAATTCACCCCTCCACTTT. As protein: CASSVNSNSPLHF.

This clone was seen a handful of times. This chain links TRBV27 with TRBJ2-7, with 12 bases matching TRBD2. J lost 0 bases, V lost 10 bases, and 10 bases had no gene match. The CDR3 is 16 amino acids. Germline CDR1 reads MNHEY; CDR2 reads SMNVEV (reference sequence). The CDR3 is CATHSGTSGYSYEQYF. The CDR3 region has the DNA TGTGCCACCCACTCCGGGACTAGCGGGTACTCCTACGAGCAGTACTTC.

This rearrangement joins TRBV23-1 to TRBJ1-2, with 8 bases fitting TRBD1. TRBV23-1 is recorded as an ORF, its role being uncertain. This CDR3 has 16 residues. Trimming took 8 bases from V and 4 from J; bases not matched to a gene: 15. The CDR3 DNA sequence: TGCGCCAGCCCTTATCAACCCAGGGGGCGCGGCTATGGCTACACCTTC. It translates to CASPYQPRGRGYGYTF.

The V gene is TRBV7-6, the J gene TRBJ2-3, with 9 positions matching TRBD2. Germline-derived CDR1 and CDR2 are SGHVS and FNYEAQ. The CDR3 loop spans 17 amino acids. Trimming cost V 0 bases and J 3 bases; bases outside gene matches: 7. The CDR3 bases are TGTGCCAGCAGCTTAGCGCGTCGCGGGAGGGCTACAGATACGCAGTATTTT. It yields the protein CASSLARRGRATDTQYF.

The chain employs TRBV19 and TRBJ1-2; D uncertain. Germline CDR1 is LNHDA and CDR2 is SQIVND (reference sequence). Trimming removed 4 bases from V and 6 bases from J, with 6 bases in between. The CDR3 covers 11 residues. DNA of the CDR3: TGTGCCAGTAGTAGAGGGAATGGCTACACCTTC. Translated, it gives CASSRGNGYTF. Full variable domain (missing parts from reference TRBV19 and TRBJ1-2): DGGITQSPKYLFRKEGQNVTLSCEQNLNHDAMYWYRQDPGQGLRLIYYSQIVNDFQKGDIAEGYSVSREKKESFPLTVTSAQKNPTAFYLCASSRGNGYTFGSGTRLTVV.

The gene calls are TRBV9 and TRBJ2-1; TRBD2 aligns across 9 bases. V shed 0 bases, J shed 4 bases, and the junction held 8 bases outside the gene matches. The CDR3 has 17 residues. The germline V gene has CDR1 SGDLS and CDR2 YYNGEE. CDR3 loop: CASSVVLAGLRYNEQFF. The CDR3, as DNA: TGTGCCAGCAGCGTAGTACTAGCGGGCCTTCGTTACAATGAGCAGTTCTTC.

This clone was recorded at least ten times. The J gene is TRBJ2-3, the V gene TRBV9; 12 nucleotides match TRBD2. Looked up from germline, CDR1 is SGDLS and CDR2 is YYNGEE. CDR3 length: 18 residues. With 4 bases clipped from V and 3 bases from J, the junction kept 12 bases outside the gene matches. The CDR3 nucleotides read TGTGCCAGCAGCCCCCGACTAGCGGGAGTTGCGTCGACAGATACGCAGTATTTT. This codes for CASSPRLAGVASTDTQYF.

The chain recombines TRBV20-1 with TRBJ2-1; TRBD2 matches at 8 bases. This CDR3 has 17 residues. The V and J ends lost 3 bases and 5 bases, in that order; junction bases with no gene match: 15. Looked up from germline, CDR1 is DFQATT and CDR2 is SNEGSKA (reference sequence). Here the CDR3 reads CSASPRGGPQIHNEQFF. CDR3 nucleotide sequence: TGCAGTGCTAGTCCCCGGGGGGGTCCTCAAATTCACAATGAGCAGTTCTTC.

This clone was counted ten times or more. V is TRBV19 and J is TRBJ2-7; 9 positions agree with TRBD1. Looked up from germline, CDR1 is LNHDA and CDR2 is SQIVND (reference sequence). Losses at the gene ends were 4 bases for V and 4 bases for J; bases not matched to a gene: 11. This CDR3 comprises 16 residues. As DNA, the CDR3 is TGTGCCAGTAGTACCCGACCGGGACAGGGTGTGTACGAGCAGTACTTC. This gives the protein CASSTRPGQGVYEQYF.